The next 25 T cell receptor beta chains were all read from a single sample in a study of regulatory T cells in long-lasting Graves disease. Regarding time point: newly diagnosed GD, antithyroid drugs for less than 3 months. Generation of the TCR library employed RNA extracted from PBMCs. Building the TCR beta libraries relied on iRepertoire HTBI primers, and CDR3 regions underwent Arm-PCR. Via MiXCR, TCRdb re-called the multiplex PCR reads, giving one row per CDR3 protein. The data show 440,000 or so distinct CDR3 sequences, about 15% seen once. This sample was also put to use in a study of T cells in Graves' hyperthyroidism and ophthalmopathy.

Material: peripheral blood mononuclear cells (PBMCs), obtained at new diagnosis, from a patient treated with antithyroid drugs. The receptors were sampled from a woman in her twenties or thirties with Graves disease.

In its sample, this clonotype was seen many times. This chain uses TRBV27 with TRBJ1-2; possibly TRBD1 for D (5 bases). CDR1 is MNHEY, CDR2 SMNVEV, per germline (reference sequence). The CDR3 length is 14 residues. Trimming took off 5 bases at V and 4 bases at J, with 14 bases between the two ends. The CDR3 DNA reads TGTGCCAGCAGTCTCACAGGCATATCCTATGGCTACACCTTC. Translation gives CASSLTGISYGYTF.

There are many counts of this clonotype. The chain recombines TRBV20-1 with TRBJ1-1; 8 bases fit TRBD1. This CDR3 has 17 residues. Per germline, CDR1 DFQATT and CDR2 SNEGSKA (reference sequence). Trimming cost V 8 bases and J 5 bases; bases outside gene matches: 22. The CDR3 here is CSFPGQGGGRAGTEAFF. The CDR3 nucleotides are TGCAGTTTTCCCGGACAGGGAGGTGGAAGGGCAGGGACTGAAGCTTTCTTT.

V and J are TRBV3-1 and TRBJ1-5; D is ambiguous. This CDR3 has 16 residues. The V gene lost 1 base and the J gene lost 9 bases, with 19 bases spanning the gap. CDR1 and CDR2 (germline): LGHDT, YNNKEL (reference sequence). CDR3 amino acids: CASSQGVGIPSTPQHF. The DNA of the CDR3 is TGTGCCAGCAGCCAAGGTGTGGGGATACCCTCAACGCCCCAGCATTTT.

This clonotype appeared a few times. V usage is TRBV9 and J usage is TRBJ2-3, with 8 bases matching TRBD2. V lost 0 bases, J lost 4 bases, and 7 bases stayed unmatched. The length of the CDR3 is 16 residues. Germline V CDR1 and CDR2: SGDLS, YYNGEE. This chain's CDR3 is CASSVVGAGDPDTQYF. The CDR3 region has the DNA TGTGCCAGCAGCGTAGTAGGAGCGGGAGACCCAGATACGCAGTATTTT.

Ten or more counts support this clonotype. CDR3 amino acids: CASRGGREQYF. CDR3 DNA sequence: TGTGCCAGCCGGGGAGGGCGCGAGCAGTACTTC. The genes are TRBV6-1 and TRBJ2-7, with 7 bases lining up with TRBD2. There are 11 residues in the CDR3. Germline CDR1 and CDR2: MNHNS and SASEGT. J gave up 6 bases and V 8 bases, and 4 bases lay outside the gene matches.

This clonotype appeared a few times. V gene TRBV15 combines with J gene TRBJ2-1; weak D call: TRBD2 (6 bases). The CDR3 totals 16 residues. V was cut by 5 bases and J by 0 bases, with 14 bases left in between. From germline, CDR1 is LNHNV and CDR2 YYDKDF (reference sequence). The CDR3 spells CATSGLRGSSYNEQFF. As DNA, the CDR3 is TGTGCCACCAGCGGACTCCGGGGGAGCTCCTACAATGAGCAGTTCTTC.

This clonotype occurred many times. V is TRBV11-1 and J is TRBJ2-5, with D perhaps being TRBD1 or TRBD2 (5 bases each). The CDR3 loop spans 14 amino acids. Germline CDR1 is SGHAT and CDR2 is FQDESV (reference sequence). Trimming pared 4 bases from V and 3 bases from J, leaving 12 bases between. The CDR3, as DNA: TGTGCCAGCAGCTCCGGGGCACAAAAAGAGACCCAGTACTTC. It specifies CASSSGAQKETQYF.

Ten or more counts support this clonotype. This chain joins TRBV2 and TRBJ1-2, with 8 bases fitting TRBD1. Germline V gene lookup returns CDR1 SNHLY and CDR2 FYNNEI. V shed 6 bases, J shed 4 bases, and the junction held 10 bases outside the gene matches. CDR3 length: 15 residues. The CDR3, as DNA: TGTGCCAGCAGAGACGACAGGGGCCTCTCCTATGGCTACACCTTC. Translated, it gives CASRDDRGLSYGYTF.

This sequence joins TRBV20-1 and TRBJ2-1, with TRBD1 as a possible D gene (6 bases). This CDR3 spans 13 amino acids. Deletions cut 0 bases from V and 6 bases from J, with 9 bases between. Per the germline V gene, CDR1 is DFQATT and CDR2 is SNEGSKA (reference sequence). The CDR3 loop reads CSARELQGNEQFF. The CDR3 nucleotides read TGCAGTGCTAGAGAGTTACAGGGCAATGAGCAGTTCTTC.

This clonotype showed up many times. CDR3 coding DNA: TGCAGTGCCCTATCGAGGGACAGGGGTAGCTCCTACGAGCAGTACTTC. This gives the protein CSALSRDRGSSYEQYF. This chain uses TRBV20-1 with TRBJ2-7; 10 positions match TRBD1. The CDR3 length is 16 residues. V was clipped by 6 bases and J by 0 bases; unmatched bases: 11. CDR1 and CDR2 from the germline V gene are DFQATT and SNEGSKA (reference sequence).

This clonotype was found many times. The chain's CDR3 is CASSFGLGVGETQYF. Here the CDR3 DNA reads TGTGCCAGCAGTTTCGGACTCGGGGTAGGGGAGACCCAGTACTTC. The chain couples TRBV12-3 or TRBV12-4 to TRBJ2-5; D is possibly TRBD2 (5 bases). The germline V and J ends were trimmed by 3 bases and 5 bases, with 16 bases remaining between them. The CDR3 extends over 15 amino acids.

This clonotype was seen ten or more times. The rearrangement uses TRBV30 and TRBJ1-2; D may be TRBD1 (5 bases). Looked up from germline, CDR1 is GTSNPN and CDR2 is SVGIG (reference sequence). The CDR3 extends over 12 amino acids. V lost 4 bases and J 4 bases, leaving 10 bases between the germline ends. The CDR3 here is CAWTPGTYGYTF. CDR3 DNA sequence: TGTGCCTGGACCCCCGGGACCTATGGCTACACCTTC.

The chain couples TRBV5-5 to TRBJ2-7, with 9 bases that match TRBD1. The germline gives CDR1 SGHKS, CDR2 YYEKEE (reference sequence). CDR3 length: 15 amino acids. V lost 5 bases and J lost 0; bases outside the gene matches: 6. CDR3 loop: CASRWGTGLSYEQYF. CDR3 nucleotide sequence: TGTGCCAGCAGATGGGGGACAGGGCTCTCCTACGAGCAGTACTTC.

This clonotype was recorded many times. The CDR3, as DNA: TGTGCCAGCAGTTTCCCCGGGCGGCCCTACACCTTC. Protein product: CASSFPGRPYTF. This sequence joins TRBV27 and TRBJ1-2; D gene ambiguous. V was cut by 3 bases and J by 10 bases, with 12 bases left in between. CDR1 is MNHEY, CDR2 SMNVEV, per germline (reference sequence). The CDR3 totals 12 residues.

The CDR3 coding sequence is TGTGCCATCAGTGGGCTAGCGGGAGAAGGGCCCTACAATGAGCAGTTCTTC. Translated: CAISGLAGEGPYNEQFF. The chain couples TRBV10-3 to TRBJ2-1; 10 bases map to TRBD2. The CDR3 is 17 amino acids. Germline assignment: CDR1 ENHRY and CDR2 SYGVKD. Unmatched junction bases numbered 8, after V lost 4 bases and J lost 2 bases.

This clonotype was picked up many times. This chain uses TRBV24-1 with TRBJ2-5, with D unclear. CDR1 KGHDR and CDR2 SFDVKD come from the germline V gene. CDR3 size: 14 residues. V shed 4 bases and J shed 2 bases, with 10 bases lying between them. The CDR3 DNA follows: TGTGCCACCAGTGAGCGCGACGGACAAGAGACCCAGTACTTC. Residues: CATSERDGQETQYF.

This clonotype was counted ten times or more. The gene calls are TRBV20-1 and TRBJ2-5; 12 bases line up with TRBD2. Germline lookup yields CDR1 DFQATT and CDR2 SNEGSKA (reference sequence). CDR3 size: 14 residues. The junction had 2 bases not matched to a gene; V was cut back by 2 bases and J by 4 bases. DNA for the CDR3: TGCAGTGCTAGACTAGCGGGAGGGGCAGAGACCCAGTACTTC. It yields the protein CSARLAGGAETQYF.

This clonotype has a count of ten or more. The genes are TRBV15 and TRBJ1-2; 9 bases fit TRBD1. Germline CDR1 is LNHNV and CDR2 is YYDKDF (reference sequence). J lost 0 bases, V lost 8 bases, and 1 base had no gene match. CDR3 length: 13 residues. CDR3 nucleotides: TGTGCCACCGGACAGGGGACTAACTATGGCTACACCTTC. It encodes CATGQGTNYGYTF.

The chain couples TRBV4-1 to TRBJ2-5; a possible D gene is TRBD1 (6 bases). The CDR3 runs to 16 residues. Trimming took off 4 bases at V and 5 bases at J, with 20 bases between the two ends. Germline CDR1 MGHRA, CDR2 YSYEKL. The CDR3 reads CASSRGADARGETQYF. CDR3 coding DNA: TGCGCCAGCAGCCGCGGAGCGGACGCTAGGGGGGAGACCCAGTACTTC.

The chain is built from TRBV5-1 and TRBJ2-5; 12 nucleotides agree with TRBD2. With V trimmed by 4 bases and J by 1 base, 8 bases remained unmatched. This CDR3 contains 17 residues. Germline V lookup: CDR1 SGHRS, CDR2 YFSETQ. CDR3 residues: CASSQGLAGLLQETQYF. DNA of the CDR3: TGCGCCAGCAGCCAAGGACTAGCGGGATTACTCCAAGAGACCCAGTACTTC.

On this clonotype: This may be a read error, as it is one base from a much larger clone. The V and J genes are TRBV3-1 and TRBJ2-1; D not certain. Germline-derived CDR1 and CDR2 are LGHDT and YNNKEL (reference sequence). The length of the CDR3 is 12 residues. Trimming took 1 base from V and 10 from J, leaving 8 bases between them. The CDR3 sequence: CASSQVAYEQFF. CDR3 DNA: TGTGCCAGCAGCCAAGTTGCCTACGAGCAGTTCTTC.

This clonotype was counted many times. J is TRBJ2-2 and V is TRBV7-9; 11 bases align to TRBD2. Germline-derived CDR1 and CDR2 are SEHNR and FQNEAQ (reference sequence). CDR3 length equals 14 residues. V gave up 7 bases and J gave up 5 bases; unmatched junction bases: 3. In DNA form, the CDR3 reads TGTGCCAGCACCACTAGCGGGAGTACCGGGGAGCTGTTTTTT. It yields the protein CASTTSGSTGELFF.

V is TRBV29-1 and J is TRBJ2-7; a weak D match, TRBD2 (6 bases). Trimming cost V 6 bases and J 3 bases, with 18 bases left between them. The CDR3 has 14 amino acids. Germline V gene sequence: CDR1 SQVTM, CDR2 ANQGSEA. The CDR3 protein is CSVGGADPIYEQYF. CDR3 DNA sequence: TGCAGCGTGGGAGGAGCGGACCCTATCTACGAGCAGTACTTC.

V and J are TRBV20-1 and TRBJ2-7, with 8 positions matching TRBD2. The germline V gene encodes CDR1 DFQATT and CDR2 SNEGSKA (reference sequence). This CDR3 spans 13 amino acids. The CDR3 DNA reads TGCAGGCCTAGCGAGCGGGAGTACGGCGAGCAGTACTTC. Amino acid sequence: CRPSEREYGEQYF.

This clonotype was observed at least ten times. V is TRBV20-1 and J is TRBJ2-7; D is possibly TRBD2 (8 bases). V lost 4 bases and J lost 6, with 19 bases in between. CDR3 length equals 14 residues. In germline, CDR1 is DFQATT, CDR2 SNEGSKA (reference sequence). The CDR3: CSATGGGLEVEQYF. The CDR3 DNA sequence: TGCAGTGCTACAGGGGGGGGACTAGAGGTCGAGCAGTACTTC.